This passage covers 3 T cell receptor beta chains from one sample sequenced in a study of T cells after yellow fever vaccination. Each CDR3 protein is one row after TCRdb ran MiXCR on the 5' RACE reads. The table lists about 340,000 distinct CDR3 sequences, roughly an eighth of them singletons. This specimen was CD4+ T cells sorted from PBMCs, taken 15 days after the yellow fever booster vaccination. The receptor set was obtained from a man younger than 35 who received the YFV17D yellow fever vaccine.

Only a few counts were recorded for this clonotype. The chain combines TRBV20-1 with TRBJ2-6; no clear D. Germline lookup yields CDR1 DFQATT and CDR2 SNEGSKA (reference sequence). V lost 0 bases and J lost 1, with 4 bases in between. The CDR3 has 14 residues. CDR3 DNA sequence: TGCAGTGCTAGAGAGGGGTCTGGGGCCAACGTCCTGACTTTC. Amino acids: CSAREGSGANVLTF.

This clonotype was recorded at least ten times. The rearrangement uses TRBV7-9 and TRBJ1-4; perhaps TRBD1 as D (6 bases). Between the trimmed V and J ends, which lost 5 bases and 8 bases, there was a span of 12 bases. This CDR3 is built from 13 residues. Looked up from germline, CDR1 is SEHNR and CDR2 is FQNEAQ (reference sequence). The CDR3 nucleotides read TGTGCCAGCAGCCGGGACACGGGGGAAAAACTGTTTTTT. Protein sequence: CASSRDTGEKLFF.

The chain combines TRBV4-3 with TRBJ1-6; D is possibly TRBD1 (5 bases). This CDR3 has 19 residues. In germline, CDR1 is LGHNA, CDR2 YSLEER. V dropped 1 base and J dropped 3 bases, with 19 bases sitting between them. CDR3: CASSQASGKRSGYNSPLHF. The CDR3 region has the DNA TGCGCCAGCAGCCAAGCCTCAGGGAAAAGGAGTGGCTATAATTCACCCCTCCACTTT.